This T cell receptor (beta chain) was identified in a study of graft-versus-host responses after intestinal transplantation. Study details: All recipients were given anti-thymocyte globulin induction, and tacrolimus and steroids were then administered for around three years.

Germline assignment: CDR1 SGHRS and CDR2 YFSETQ. With 5 bases clipped from V and 2 bases from J, the junction kept 6 bases outside the gene matches. The CDR3 spans 15 residues. Both intraepithelial and lamina propria lymphocytes were released by processing graft tissue. The data were produced by immunoSEQ multiplex PCR, yet TCRdb's version contains in-frame clones alone and is incomplete. The sample records some 66,000 clones, roughly 89% being singletons. The sequences come from ileum tissue, collected around 350 days after transplant. The clonotype comes from a human patient who received an intestinal transplant, so some T cells may come from the graft donor. This chain joins TRBV5-1 and TRBJ1-3, with 8 bases identical to TRBD1. CDR3 bases: TGCGCCAGCAGAATCGGACAGGGACCTGGAAACACCATATATTTT. This sequence encodes CASRIGQGPGNTIYF.